This T cell receptor beta chain came from a study of human thymus T cells. Resections from corrective heart surgery provided thymus tissue. Generated by immunoSEQ multiplex PCR, the TCRdb table keeps only in-frame clones and is missing some. This table holds 75,000 to 90,000 clones, roughly 96% found once. V was shortened by 4 bases and J by 9 bases, with 13 bases between the two germline ends. This CDR3 has 13 residues. Germline CDR1 reads MGHRA; CDR2 reads YSYEKL. Regarding this clone: The antigen is unknown.

General study findings and limits: Highly overlapping thymic repertoires among unrelated individuals were reported in related research.

The chain is built from TRBV4-1 and TRBJ2-1, with D possibly being TRBD2 (7 bases). The sequence derives from a boy under three years old with a congenital heart defect but otherwise immunologically healthy. The sequenced sample consisted of thymus tissue. DNA of the CDR3: TGCGCCAGCAGCCGAGGGGGGGTTATTGAGCAGTTCTTC. Translating it yields CASSRGGVIEQFF.